This is a list of T cell receptor beta chains from one sample in a study of cytomegalovirus exposure and HLA in healthy donors. The repertoire was sequenced with immunoSEQ multiplex PCR; TCRdb's copy has only in-frame clones and lacks some. Of under 200,000 clones listed, 75% to 90% are singletons. Sequenced sample: PBMCs. The source of these receptors is a boy aged 2 to 10 in good health and CMV-seronegative. Both conserved end residues are part of each CDR3. Each record gives: J gene, clone size, V gene, D gene, CDR3 DNA, CDR3 protein. D genes are given only for firm matches. Only some rows state a clone size, as once, few, many or a class for expanded clones.

TRBJ2-3 . TRBV9 . TGTGCCAGCAGCCTCGTATCTAGCACAGATACGCAGTATTTT CASSLVSSTDTQYF
TRBJ2-7 . TRBV5-1 TRBD2 TGCGCCAGCAGCTTGCGGGGGGACTCAAATTACGAGCAGTACTTC CASSLRGDSNYEQYF
TRBJ2-7 . TRBV7-9 TRBD1 TGTGCCAGCAGCTTTGGACAGGGACAGTACGAGCAGTACTTC CASSFGQGQYEQYF
TRBJ1-1 . TRBV6-1 . TGTGCCAGCAGCCGGGGTAACACTGAAGCTTTCTTT CASSRGNTEAFF
TRBJ1-5 . TRBV27 . TGTGCCAGCAGTCTGAGGAGGGAACAGCCCCAGCATTTT CASSLRREQPQHF
TRBJ1-1 . TRBV5-1 . TGCGCCAGCAGCTTGGAAGCGGCCCTGAACACTGAAGCTTTCTTT CASSLEAALNTEAFF
TRBJ2-1 . TRBV5-1 TRBD2 TGCGCCAGCAGCTTCTCCCCTAGCGGGGGACTGTCCTACAATGAGCAGTTCTTC CASSFSPSGGLSYNEQFF
TRBJ1-6 . TRBV28 . TGTGCCAGCAGACCAACCCTGCGTCCCCTCCACTTT CASRPTLRPLHF
TRBJ2-7 few TRBV6-1 . TGTGCCAGCAAGTACGGACTATACGAGCAGTACTTC CASKYGLYEQYF
TRBJ2-4 . TRBV19 TRBD2 TGTGCCAGTAGTGCGACTAGCGGGGGGACCTCAGGTTTTATGGCCAAAAACATTCAGTACTTC CASSATSGGTSGFMAKNIQYF
TRBJ2-7 . TRBV27 . TGTGCCAGCAGTTTCATCGGGGGAAACGAGCAGTACTTC CASSFIGGNEQYF
TRBJ1-5 . TRBV30 . TGTGCCTGGAGTCTGCAGGAGGGACAGCCCCAGCATTTT CAWSLQEGQPQHF
TRBJ1-1 . TRBV6-1 . TGTGCCAGCAGTCGAGGGAGCCCTGAAGCTTTCTTT CASSRGSPEAFF
TRBJ2-1 . TRBV7-9 TRBD2 TGTGCCAGCAGCTTAGTTTCTGCGGGGGTTTATGAGCAGTTCTTC CASSLVSAGVYEQFF
TRBJ1-6 . TRBV2 TRBD1 TGTGCCAGCGGGGAAGACAGGGCCCCTTTGAATTCACCCCCCCACTTT CASGEDRAPLNSPPHF
TRBJ2-2 . TRBV13 . TGTGCCAGCAGCGCACAGCCCCCGGGGGCGAACACCGGGGAGCTGTTTTTT CASSAQPPGANTGELFF
TRBJ1-4 few TRBV21-1 . TGTGCCAGCAGCAAAGCTCGTCAGGGGTGGGGTGAAAAACTGTTTTTT CASSKARQGWGEKLFF
TRBJ1-5 few TRBV6-5 . TGTGCCAGCAGCACTTCACAGGGTCGCCAGCCCCAGCATTTT CASSTSQGRQPQHF
TRBJ2-7 . TRBV23-1 TRBD2 TGCGCCAGAGTACTCAGCGGGAGCGTCGAGCAGTACTTC CARVLSGSVEQYF
TRBJ1-2 . TRBV29-1 . TGCAGCGCCGGCAGGGTAGGCAATGGCTACACCTTC CSAGRVGNGYTF
TRBJ2-5 . TRBV2 . TGTGCCACGTTCTTTAGGGGACAGAACCCCGGGGGAAGTACTGGGACCCAGTACTTC CATFFRGQNPGGSTGTQYF
TRBJ2-4 . TRBV6-1 TRBD1 TGTGCCAGCAGTGGGGAGACAGGGGGGGCTCCTTTAGCCAAAAACATTCAGTACTTC CASSGETGGAPLAKNIQYF
TRBJ2-1 . TRBV21-1 . TGTGCCAGCAGCCCCGCAGGGATACCCTACAATGAGCAGTTCTTC CASSPAGIPYNEQFF
TRBJ2-3 . TRBV5-1 . TGCGCCAGCAGCTTGGAAGCGGCTAGCACAGATACGCAGTATTTT CASSLEAASTDTQYF
TRBJ1-4 . TRBV7-9 . TGTGCCAGCAGCTACTTCTTAGCAACTAATGAAAAACTGTTTTTT CASSYFLATNEKLFF
TRBJ1-3 few TRBV28 TRBD1 TGTGCCAGCAGTTTCAGGGGGCTCGGAAACACCATATATTTT CASSFRGLGNTIYF
TRBJ2-1 . TRBV29-1 TRBD2 TGCAGCGTGGCCACGAAGCGGGGGGCCTTGGATGAGCAGTTCTTC CSVATKRGALDEQFF
TRBJ2-5 few TRBV5-1 TRBD2 TGCGCCAGCAGCCCAGCGGGGGGTGAGACCCAGTACTTC CASSPAGGETQYF
TRBJ2-1 . TRBV7-9 . TGTGCCAGCAGCTTACTCAATGAGCAGTTCTTC CASSLLNEQFF
TRBJ1-2 . TRBV5-1 TRBD1 TGCGCCAGCAGCTTGGACCCCGGGACAGGGGTTGGCTACACCTTC CASSLDPGTGVGYTF
TRBJ2-7 . TRBV7-9 TRBD2 TGTGCCAGCAGCTCATCGACTAGCGCCTACGAGCAGTACTTC CASSSSTSAYEQYF
TRBJ2-1 . TRBV10-2 TRBD2 TGCGCCGGAGGGACTAGCCCCGTCAATGAGCAGTTCTTC CAGGTSPVNEQFF
TRBJ2-5 . TRBV5-1 . TGCGCCAGCAGACAGGCGAACCAAGAGACCCAGTACTTC CASRQANQETQYF
TRBJ1-1 . TRBV4-1 TRBD1 TGCGCCAGCAGCCAAGAGACAGGGGGCTGGACTGAAGCTTTCTTT CASSQETGGWTEAFF
TRBJ2-7 . TRBV6-1 . TGTGCCAGCAGTGAAGGGAGGGGCGAGCAGTACTTC CASSEGRGEQYF
TRBJ1-2 . TRBV29-1 . TGCAGCGTTGAAGTAGGTAGGCAGGGAGGCCCCTATGGCTACACCTTC CSVEVGRQGGPYGYTF
TRBJ2-1 . TRBV4-2 . TGTGCCAGCAGCCTATCTCCTGGGCTAGCAGAGGATGAGCAGTTCTTC CASSLSPGLAEDEQFF